Listed below are T cell receptor beta chains from one sample, sequenced in a study of blood T cell repertoires in COVID-19. Some clones are missing from TCRdb's copy, which holds only in-frame ones; the method was immunoSEQ multiplex PCR. The sample includes a few hundred thousand clones, 80% to 90% of them seen just once. Sample: PBMCs or T cells enriched from blood (not recorded which). These receptors all stem from a young man who had recovered from COVID-19. Both conserved end residues are part of each CDR3. D genes are given only for firm matches. Only some rows state a clone size, as once, few, many or a class for expanded clones.

clone size | CDR3 length | J gene | V gene | D gene | CDR3 DNA | CDR3 protein
- | 14 | TRBJ2-7 | TRBV2 | - | TGTGCCGGTACCGGAGGTCTGAGCTCCTACGAGCAGTACTTC | CAGTGGLSSYEQYF
- | 15 | TRBJ2-1 | TRBV12-5 | - | TGTGCTAGTGGTTTGATACAGAGCTCCTACAATGAGCAGTTCTTC | CASGLIQSSYNEQFF
- | 12 | TRBJ1-4 | TRBV2 | - | TGTGCCAGCAGTGAGGGAACAGGGAAACTGTTTTTT | CASSEGTGKLFF
- | 14 | TRBJ1-1 | TRBV5-4 | TRBD1 | TGTGCCAGCAGCTTGACAGGGGGCGCCTCTGAAGCTTTCTTT | CASSLTGGASEAFF
- | 15 | TRBJ2-7 | TRBV19 | - | TGTGCCAGTAGTAAAAGGTGGGGCGGAACCTACGAGCAGTACTTC | CASSKRWGGTYEQYF
- | 14 | TRBJ2-1 | TRBV9 | - | TGTGCCAGCAGCGGAGGGACTCAAATCAATGAGCAGTTCTTC | CASSGGTQINEQFF
- | 16 | TRBJ2-7 | TRBV7-9 | TRBD1 | TGTGCCAGCAGCCTCGCCTTGGGGACAGCCTCCTACGAGCAGTACTTC | CASSLALGTASYEQYF
once | 16 | TRBJ2-3 | TRBV5-1 | - | TGCGCCAGCAGCTTGAGTGGGGCGGGGCTCTCAGCTACGCAGTATTTT | CASSLSGAGLSATQYF
once | 15 | TRBJ2-7 | TRBV5-1 | TRBD2 | TGCGCCAGCCACGCCTTGACTAGCGGGAGGGGCGAGCAGTACTTC | CASHALTSGRGEQYF
- | 15 | TRBJ2-5 | TRBV6-5 | TRBD1 | TGTGCCAGCACCCCAGACAGGGGAGCAAAGGAGACCCAGTACTTC | CASTPDRGAKETQYF
- | 13 | TRBJ2-5 | TRBV28 | TRBD2 | TGTGCCAGCAGCATAAGCGGGAGGGAAACCCAGTACTTC | CASSISGRETQYF
- | 15 | TRBJ2-1 | TRBV18 | TRBD2 | TGTGCCAGCTCACCAAAAGCTAGCGGAAACAATGAGCAGTTCTTC | CASSPKASGNNEQFF